This passage covers 12 T cell receptor beta chains from one sample sequenced in a study of T-cell memory formation after mild COVID-19. TCRdb processed the 5' RACE reads anew with MiXCR; each CDR3 protein has one entry. Of roughly 300,000 distinct CDR3 sequences listed, 7% to 10% were seen once; the top ten hold roughly 23%. Sequencing was carried out using PBMCs or a T cell subset sorted from them (not recorded which). The receptors originated from a man between 18 and 35 years old who had mild COVID-19 (a few samples of this study predate the infection). Cell type and time point are not known.

This clonotype was seen only a few times. The CDR3 sequence is CASSQEGQGYNEQFF. The CDR3, as DNA: TGCGCCAGCAGCCAAGAAGGACAGGGGTACAATGAGCAGTTCTTC. The chain combines TRBV4-3 with TRBJ2-1, with 9 bases fitting TRBD1. The CDR3 covers 15 residues. Germline V gene lookup returns CDR1 LGHNA and CDR2 YSLEER. Trimming at V came to 0 bases and at J to 4 bases, leaving 1 base not matched to a gene.

V and J are TRBV5-1 and TRBJ1-1; no clear D. Germline-derived CDR1 and CDR2 are SGHRS and YFSETQ. V shed 4 bases and J shed 1 base, with 11 bases lying between them. The CDR3 sequence is 14 residues long. The CDR3 region is CASSPMTGNTEAFF. The CDR3 region has the DNA TGCGCCAGCAGCCCGATGACGGGGAACACTGAAGCTTTCTTT.

The table lists this clonotype with a few counts. The CDR3 DNA sequence: TGTGCCAGCAGCGTAGGCCCCGGTCTTGGGACTAGCGGGGGGATATTGGAGACCCAGTACTTC. Its protein is CASSVGPGLGTSGGILETQYF. This chain connects TRBV9 to TRBJ2-5, with 15 bases aligning to TRBD2. Germline CDR1 and CDR2: SGDLS and YYNGEE. Trimming at V came to 0 bases and at J to 5 bases, leaving 17 bases not matched to a gene. CDR3 length equals 21 residues.

The gene calls are TRBV20-1 and TRBJ2-1; D tentatively fits TRBD1 or TRBD2 (5 bases each). CDR3 length: 14 amino acids. The V end was cut by 0 bases, the J end by 6 bases, with 12 bases between. CDR1 is DFQATT and CDR2 is SNEGSKA in the germline V gene (reference sequence). The CDR3 is CSARDRGRGNEQFF. For the CDR3, the DNA is TGCAGTGCTAGAGATCGGGGCAGAGGCAATGAGCAGTTCTTC.

V is TRBV12-3 or TRBV12-4 and J is TRBJ1-2; D is unresolved. The V end was cut by 3 bases, the J end by 2 bases, with 10 bases between. The CDR3 has 14 amino acids. In DNA form, the CDR3 reads TGTGCCAGCAGTTTTTCCCCGGGGAACTATGGCTACACCTTC. Translated, it gives CASSFSPGNYGYTF.

This clonotype was seen more than once but under ten times. The chain combines TRBV7-6 with TRBJ2-1; 9 bases are a match to TRBD1. CDR3 size: 15 residues. CDR1 SGHVS and CDR2 FNYEAQ come from the germline V gene. The V gene end was trimmed by 5 bases and the J gene end by 4 bases; junction bases not matched to a gene: 6. The CDR3: CASSRPDRGYNEQFF. CDR3 DNA sequence: TGTGCCAGCAGCCGACCCGACAGGGGGTACAATGAGCAGTTCTTC.

The V call is TRBV7-2, the J call TRBJ2-3; D unclear. Between the trimmed V and J ends, which lost 3 bases and 2 bases, there was a span of 9 bases. This CDR3 has 14 residues. Per germline, CDR1 SGHTA and CDR2 FQGNSA. The CDR3 DNA follows: TGTGCCAGCAGCTTTTTGGGGTTCACAGATACGCAGTATTTT. Translation: CASSFLGFTDTQYF.

This clonotype was observed a handful of times. The chain couples TRBV24-1 to TRBJ2-1; a weak D match, TRBD2 (6 bases). V dropped 3 bases and J dropped 10 bases, with 18 bases sitting between them. The length of the CDR3 is 15 residues. The germline V gene encodes CDR1 KGHDR and CDR2 SFDVKD. CDR3 sequence reads: CATSDASGRGYEQFF. The CDR3 region has the DNA TGTGCCACCAGTGATGCCTCCGGTCGGGGGTACGAGCAGTTCTTC.

V usage is TRBV5-1 and J usage is TRBJ2-7, with 13 positions matching TRBD2. The CDR3 runs 15 residues. CDR1 and CDR2 (germline): SGHRS, YFSETQ. V gave up 4 bases and J gave up 6 bases; unmatched junction bases: 7. CDR3 sequence: CASSVRLAGGVEQYF. The CDR3 nucleotides read TGCGCCAGCAGCGTTCGACTAGCGGGGGGAGTCGAGCAGTACTTC.

The sample holds a few counts of this clonotype. The V gene is TRBV19, the J gene TRBJ1-1; D is unclear. This CDR3 spans 13 amino acids. Per the germline V gene, CDR1 is LNHDA and CDR2 is SQIVND (reference sequence). With 8 bases removed from V and 1 base from J, the gap between germline ends came to 11 bases. In DNA, the CDR3 is TGTGCCAGTCTCCCGGGAGGGAACACTGAAGCTTTCTTT. Amino acids: CASLPGGNTEAFF.

The chain employs TRBV10-2 and TRBJ2-3, with D unclear. The CDR3 sequence is 11 residues long. CDR1 and CDR2 (germline): WSHSY, SAAADI. V lost 5 bases and J 10 bases, leaving 10 bases between the germline ends. The DNA for the CDR3 is TGCGCCAGCAGTCCCTTTGGTGCGCAGTATTTT. Translated: CASSPFGAQYF.

This chain joins TRBV4-3 and TRBJ2-2; D is perhaps TRBD2 (6 bases). The V and J ends lost 1 base and 7 bases respectively, with 16 bases between them. Per germline, CDR1 LGHNA and CDR2 YSLEER. This CDR3 comprises 16 residues. The CDR3 DNA sequence: TGCGCCAGCAGCCAAGGGGCGGGACGATCCAGCGGGGAGCTGTTTTTT. Protein: CASSQGAGRSSGELFF.